This T cell receptor beta chain is drawn from a study of T cells in Graves' hyperthyroidism and ophthalmopathy. Study-wide results and caveats: Blood samples included most of the expanded thyroid clonotypes exceeding 0.001.

This clonotype came up many times. No antigen is known for it. One end of the junction varies from germline; a read error may be responsible. The V gene's germline CDR1 is GTSNPN and CDR2 SVGIG (reference sequence). This CDR3 comprises 11 residues. Amplification yielded TCR beta CDR3 regions, with RNA transcripts as the source. The TCR CDR3 first-round RT-PCR relied on the HTBI primer set. In TCRdb, the multiplex PCR reads were re-called with MiXCR into one record per CDR3 protein. This sample has a few hundred thousand distinct CDR3 sequences, with about a sixth found just once. This chain links TRBV30 with TRBJ2-1; no clear D gene. The sample was blood. The TCR was taken from a woman aged 25-40 years with Graves' hyperthyroidism. The CDR3 DNA reads as TGTGCCCGCCGCTCCTATAATGAGCAGTTCTTC. This sequence encodes CARRSYNEQFF.